Listed here are 30 T cell receptor beta chains from one sample, sequenced in a study of cytomegalovirus exposure and HLA in healthy donors. The PCR had 60 Vbeta and 13 Jbeta primers. Profiled with immunoSEQ multiplex PCR; TCRdb holds only in-frame clones, not every one. The sample shows 90,000 to 120,000 clones, roughly 71% of them seen only once. The source material was PBMCs. The receptors shown here come from a man aged 35 to 55 in good health and CMV-seropositive.

The chain recombines TRBV2 with TRBJ1-2, with 10 bases aligning to TRBD1. After removal of 7 bases from V and 8 bases from J, the junction contained 10 bases not matched to a gene. This CDR3 comprises 14 residues. Germline V CDR1 and CDR2: SNHLY, FYNNEI. CDR3 region: CASTPGTGVQGYTF. CDR3 DNA: TGTGCCAGCACCCCCGGGACAGGGGTTCAGGGCTACACCTTC.

CDR3 residues: CASSSRQESSQETQYF. CDR3 DNA: TGTGCCAGCAGTTCTCGACAGGAGAGTTCCCAAGAGACCCAGTACTTC. The chain links TRBV27 to TRBJ2-5, with D possibly TRBD1 on 6 matching bases. CDR1 and CDR2 from the germline V gene are MNHEY and SMNVEV (reference sequence). This CDR3 has 16 amino acids. V lost 4 bases, J lost 1 base, and 16 bases lay in between.

The chain uses TRBV27 and TRBJ1-2; 11 bases line up with TRBD1. V shed 5 bases and J 4 bases; nucleotides not matched to a gene: 6. This CDR3 contains 15 residues. Germline values: CDR1 MNHEY, CDR2 SMNVEV (reference sequence). The CDR3 coding sequence is TGTGCCAGCAGTCCGACGGGACAGGGGGTCTATGGCTACACCTTC. Amino acid sequence: CASSPTGQGVYGYTF.

CDR3 nucleotide sequence: TGTGCCAGCAGCCCAACTTTGGGACTAGCGGACTACGAGCAGTACTTC. Its protein product is CASSPTLGLADYEQYF. The V call is TRBV27, the J call TRBJ2-7, with 11 bases that match TRBD2. CDR3 length: 16 amino acids. Germline CDR1 MNHEY, CDR2 SMNVEV (reference sequence). Losses at the gene ends were 6 bases for V and 3 bases for J; bases not matched to a gene: 10.

This clone was found a few times. The gene calls are TRBV21-1 and TRBJ2-3; the D call in the table, TRBD2, was not verified against the DNA. TRBV21-1 is flagged as a pseudogene. CDR3 size: 18 residues. CDR3 DNA sequence: TGTGCCAGCAGCAAAATTGGGGGGGACCAAGTGAACACAGATACGCAGTATTTT. Protein product: CASSKIGGDQVNTDTQYF.

As regards this clone: This sample includes further DNA sequences coding for the same CDR3. The gene calls are TRBV5-1 and TRBJ2-2; TRBD2 matches at 15 bases. The germline CDR1 and CDR2 sequences are SGHRS and YFSETQ. The CDR3 is 16 residues long. V was pared by 4 bases and J by 5 bases, with 3 bases of the junction left unmatched. The CDR3: CASSLGLAGGTGELFF. CDR3 coding DNA: TGCGCCAGCAGCCTGGGACTAGCGGGAGGTACCGGGGAGCTGTTTTTT.

The chain combines TRBV6-5 with TRBJ1-6, with 8 bases lining up with TRBD1. The CDR3 is 14 amino acids. Per germline, CDR1 MNHEY and CDR2 SVGAGI. Trimming at V came to 5 bases and at J to 5 bases, leaving 2 bases not matched to a gene. The DNA of the CDR3 is TGTGCCAGCAGTCCGACAGGGGATAATTCACCCCTCCACTTT. It specifies CASSPTGDNSPLHF.

This clone was seen a handful of times. The chain combines TRBV7-4 with TRBJ2-7; 8 positions match TRBD1. This CDR3 is 17 amino acids long. Germline values: CDR1 SGHVT, CDR2 SQSDAQ. After removal of 4 bases from V and 2 bases from J, the junction contained 13 bases not matched to a gene. CDR3 amino acids: CASSSEQKTGEPYEQYV. In DNA, the CDR3 is TGTGCCAGCAGCTCCGAGCAAAAGACAGGGGAACCCTACGAGCAGTACGTC.

V is TRBV19 and J is TRBJ1-1; TRBD1 might be the D (5 bases). The germline V gene encodes CDR1 LNHDA and CDR2 SQIVND (reference sequence). Between the trimmed V and J ends, which lost 5 bases and 5 bases, there was a span of 12 bases. The CDR3 contains 13 residues. DNA for the CDR3: TGTGCCAGTAGTCCCTTCGGGGGTACTGAAGCTTTCTTT. Translated: CASSPFGGTEAFF.

This chain links TRBV29-1 with TRBJ2-1; no definite D call. This CDR3 comprises 14 residues. Germline CDR1 is SQVTM and CDR2 is ANQGSEA. The germline V and J ends were trimmed by 2 bases and 9 bases, with 17 bases remaining between them. For the CDR3, the DNA is TGCAGCGTTGAAAAGCTAGTCAGTCTGGGTGAGCAGTTCTTC. Translated: CSVEKLVSLGEQFF.

The V and J genes are TRBV5-4 and TRBJ1-1; D unclear. CDR3 length equals 12 residues. Germline values: CDR1 SGHNT, CDR2 YYREEE (reference sequence). Trimming pared 10 bases from V and 1 base from J, leaving 11 bases between. As DNA, the CDR3 is TGTGCCGCCAAAGGCGGGAACACTGAAGCTTTCTTT. Translating gives CAAKGGNTEAFF.

The J gene is TRBJ2-3, the V gene TRBV6-4; TRBD2 matches 12 bases. The CDR3 extends over 16 amino acids. The germline gives CDR1 MRHNA, CDR2 SNTAGT. Trimming took 0 bases from V and 3 from J; bases not matched to a gene: 1. CDR3 nucleotide sequence: TGTGCCAGCAGTGACTCCGGGACTAGCGGGACAGATACGCAGTATTTT. This translates into CASSDSGTSGTDTQYF.

The J gene is TRBJ1-5, the V gene TRBV6-1; perhaps TRBD1 as D (6 bases). Trimming cost V 5 bases and J 0 bases, with 11 bases left between them. This CDR3 is 15 amino acids long. The germline V gene encodes CDR1 MNHNS and CDR2 SASEGT. The CDR3 nucleotides are TGTGCCAGCAGTCACCGGACAGATAGCAATCAGCCCCAGCATTTT. This gives the protein CASSHRTDSNQPQHF.

The gene calls are TRBV30 and TRBJ2-5, with TRBD1 matching 10 bases. V shed 5 bases, J shed 5 bases, and the junction held 11 bases outside the gene matches. CDR1 GTSNPN and CDR2 SVGIG come from the germline V gene (reference sequence). This CDR3 spans 15 amino acids. CDR3 bases: TGTGCCTGGGCCCGGGACAGGGGTCTGGCGGAGACCCAGTACTTC. Protein: CAWARDRGLAETQYF.

The rearrangement joins TRBV30 to TRBJ2-2; maybe TRBD1 (6 bases). The germline CDR1 and CDR2 sequences are GTSNPN and SVGIG (reference sequence). With 5 bases removed from V and 6 bases from J, the gap between germline ends came to 19 bases. The CDR3 is 15 residues long. This CDR3 reads CAWEGTDSSSGELFF. CDR3 in DNA: TGTGCCTGGGAGGGGACGGACAGCAGTTCCGGGGAGCTGTTTTTT.

The chain employs TRBV19 and TRBJ2-7, with TRBD1 matching 9 bases. This CDR3 spans 14 amino acids. Trimming cost V 6 bases and J 3 bases; bases outside gene matches: 6. Germline V gene sequence: CDR1 LNHDA, CDR2 SQIVND (reference sequence). DNA for the CDR3: TGTGCCAGTAGCTACTCGGGACAGGGCTACGAGCAGTACTTC. The encoded protein is CASSYSGQGYEQYF.

The chain is built from TRBV7-8 and TRBJ1-4, with 9 bases lining up with TRBD1. The germline V gene has CDR1 SGHVS and CDR2 FQNEAQ. V lost 5 bases and J lost 7; bases outside the gene matches: 5. The CDR3 loop spans 14 amino acids. The CDR3 loop reads CASSPRDRAEKLFF. The DNA of the CDR3 is TGTGCCAGCAGCCCACGGGACAGGGCTGAAAAACTGTTTTTT.

This chain joins TRBV13 and TRBJ1-1; D not resolved. V was trimmed by 2 bases and J by 2 bases, leaving 9 bases between them. Looked up from germline, CDR1 is PRHDT and CDR2 is FYEKMQ (reference sequence). This CDR3 contains 14 residues. The CDR3 loop reads CASSLLTPNTEAFF. In DNA form, the CDR3 reads TGTGCCAGCAGCTTACTAACCCCCAACACTGAAGCTTTCTTT.

This clone has only a few counts. The chain joins TRBV27 to TRBJ1-4, with TRBD1 matching over 8 bases. CDR1 is MNHEY, CDR2 SMNVEV, per germline (reference sequence). The V segment lost 5 bases and the J segment 8 bases; nucleotides outside the gene matches: 16. The CDR3 is 17 residues long. The chain's CDR3 is CASSPGQGGVGWEKLFF. The CDR3 DNA follows: TGTGCCAGCAGTCCCGGACAGGGCGGAGTGGGATGGGAAAAACTGTTTTTT.

The gene calls are TRBV7-2 and TRBJ1-2; 7 bases fit TRBD1. Germline CDR1 is SGHTA and CDR2 is FQGNSA. The CDR3 extends over 15 amino acids. Losses at the gene ends were 1 base for V and 4 bases for J; bases not matched to a gene: 6. The CDR3: CASSLDLGTVYGYTF. CDR3 sequence (DNA): TGTGCCAGCAGCTTAGACCTTGGGACAGTCTATGGCTACACCTTC.

The J gene is TRBJ2-2, the V gene TRBV27; TRBD2 is a possible D gene (5 bases). The germline CDR1 and CDR2 sequences are MNHEY and SMNVEV (reference sequence). V was trimmed by 0 bases and J by 6 bases, leaving 8 bases between them. The CDR3 extends over 14 amino acids. DNA for the CDR3: TGTGCCAGCAGTTTATCGCCGGGGTCCGGGGAGCTGTTTTTT. Translating gives CASSLSPGSGELFF.

The V gene is TRBV11-2, the J gene TRBJ1-1; TRBD1 might be the D (6 bases). V lost 8 bases and J lost 8, with 18 bases in between. The CDR3 runs to 13 residues. CDR1 and CDR2 from the germline V gene are SGHAT and FQNNGV. CDR3 amino acids: CASGKGGIKEAFF. The CDR3 DNA follows: TGTGCCAGCGGAAAGGGGGGGATAAAGGAAGCTTTCTTT.

This chain links TRBV9 with TRBJ2-1, with a weak D call TRBD2 (5 bases). In germline, CDR1 is SGDLS, CDR2 YYNGEE. Trimming shortened V by 4 bases and J by 8 bases, and 19 bases separated the two germline ends. The CDR3 extends over 15 amino acids. For the CDR3, the DNA is TGTGCCAGCAGCCCTCCCGAGGCTCCGAGGGATGAGCAGTTCTTC. Its translation is CASSPPEAPRDEQFF.

Only one count was recorded for this clone. The chain recombines TRBV25-1 with TRBJ2-3; possibly TRBD2 for D (7 bases). The CDR3 sequence is 17 residues long. V lost 8 bases and J lost 5, with 26 bases in between. CDR1 is MGHDK, CDR2 SYGVNS, per germline. CDR3 protein: CASQGRSGREHGDTQYF. The CDR3 DNA follows: TGTGCCAGCCAGGGGAGATCTGGGCGGGAGCATGGAGATACGCAGTATTTT.

This clone was seen once. The chain recombines TRBV9 with TRBJ2-5; no reliable D call. Germline V gives CDR1 SGDLS, CDR2 YYNGEE. V was trimmed by 2 bases and J by 1 base, leaving 6 bases between them. CDR3 size: 13 residues. The CDR3 DNA reads as TGTGCCAGCAGCGTTTACACCCAAGAGACCCAGTACTTC. Translating gives CASSVYTQETQYF.

The rearrangement joins TRBV9 to TRBJ2-7; weak D call: TRBD2 (6 bases). This CDR3 spans 17 amino acids. Per the germline V gene, CDR1 is SGDLS and CDR2 is YYNGEE. V gave up 0 bases and J gave up 1 base, with 17 bases separating them. The CDR3 region has the DNA TGTGCCAGCAGCGTAGGGGGCGGGAAGTATGGGTCCTACGAGCAGTACTTC. Its translation: CASSVGGGKYGSYEQYF.

The chain employs TRBV5-1 and TRBJ2-1, with 10 bases fitting TRBD2. Per germline, CDR1 SGHRS and CDR2 YFSETQ. The CDR3 totals 16 residues. Trimming at V came to 4 bases and at J to 3 bases, leaving 7 bases not matched to a gene. The CDR3 coding sequence is TGCGCCAGCAGCCTGACTAGCGGGCCCGTCTACAATGAGCAGTTCTTC. As protein: CASSLTSGPVYNEQFF.

The J gene is TRBJ2-5, the V gene TRBV2; D is unclear. Deletions cut 4 bases from V and 5 bases from J, with 11 bases between. Germline V CDR1 and CDR2: SNHLY, FYNNEI. The CDR3 consists of 13 residues. CDR3 loop: CASSVSLRETQYF. DNA for the CDR3: TGTGCCAGCAGTGTTTCGCTGAGGGAGACCCAGTACTTC.

V is TRBV6-6 and J is TRBJ2-7; 8 bases match TRBD2. V shed 8 bases, J shed 1 base, and the junction held 7 bases outside the gene matches. Germline-derived CDR1 and CDR2 are MNHNY and SVGAGI (reference sequence). The CDR3 has 14 amino acids. CDR3 nucleotides: TGTGCCAGCCGGGAGGGCCGACAATCCTACGAGCAGTACGTC. Translating gives CASREGRQSYEQYV.

The genes are TRBV5-1 and TRBJ1-2, with 8 positions matching TRBD1. V was pared by 4 bases and J by 8 bases, with 13 bases of the junction left unmatched. CDR3 length equals 15 residues. Germline V lookup: CDR1 SGHRS, CDR2 YFSETQ. CDR3 coding DNA: TGCGCCAGCAGCGAGGGACAGGTTAAGTGGGGAGGCTACACCTTC. This codes for CASSEGQVKWGGYTF.